The subject of this entry is one T cell receptor (beta chain). The data belong to a study of blood T cell repertoires in COVID-19. Turning to the study itself: Collection of acute and convalescent COVID-19 samples took place in the United States, Italy and Spain.

J gave up 1 base and V 2 bases, and 3 bases lay outside the gene matches. CDR1 is LGHNA and CDR2 is YNFKEQ in the germline V gene. The CDR3 has 17 residues. Authors' methods: How many nucleated cells were present was estimated from reference gene primer amplification. Generated by immunoSEQ multiplex PCR, the TCRdb table keeps only in-frame clones and is missing some. V, J and clone size are taken as reported in that table, and D and trimming were inferred from the DNA itself. The data hold 140,000 to 150,000 clones, with 60% to 85% observed a single time. Material: peripheral blood. The chain carries TRBV4-2 and TRBJ2-3; 13 bases line up with TRBD2. The sequence was collected from a man aged 50 to 60 with acute or convalescent COVID-19. The CDR3 region has the DNA TGTGCCAGCAGCCAAACCGGGACTAGCGGGGGCACAGATACGCAGTATTTT. This gives the protein CASSQTGTSGGTDTQYF.